Presented here are 15 T cell receptor beta chains from one specimen sequenced in a study of blood T cell repertoires in COVID-19. Some clones are missing from TCRdb's copy, which holds only in-frame ones; the method was immunoSEQ multiplex PCR. The sample includes 90,000 to 120,000 clones, roughly 89% seen only once; the top ten take approximately 5.1%. Sequenced input: peripheral blood. The receptors here all came from a man aged 70-80 years with acute or convalescent COVID-19.

The chain is built from TRBV20-1 and TRBJ1-6; possibly TRBD1 for D (5 bases). The ends were cut back, 3 bases at V and 7 bases at J, with 13 bases in the middle. CDR1 is DFQATT and CDR2 is SNEGSKA in the germline V gene (reference sequence). The CDR3 has 14 residues. CDR3 residues: CSASYGQSNSPLHF. The CDR3 nucleotides are TGCAGTGCTAGTTACGGACAATCAAATTCACCCCTCCACTTT.

This chain joins TRBV19 and TRBJ2-7, with a weak D call TRBD2 (6 bases). Trimming removed 5 bases at V and 0 bases at J, with 14 bases between. This CDR3 has 15 amino acids. CDR1 LNHDA and CDR2 SQIVND come from the germline V gene (reference sequence). CDR3 amino acids: CASSPYGGSSYEQYF. The DNA for the CDR3 is TGTGCCAGTAGTCCCTACGGGGGAAGCTCCTACGAGCAGTACTTC.

The chain uses TRBV7-9 and TRBJ2-3, with D maybe TRBD2 (5 bases). The CDR3 length is 15 residues. Germline loops: CDR1 SEHNR, CDR2 FQNEAQ (reference sequence). V was pared by 5 bases and J by 2 bases, with 14 bases between. DNA of the CDR3: TGTGCCAGCAGCACCCGGGAATCTTACACAGATACGCAGTATTTT. Translating it yields CASSTRESYTDTQYF.

The chain couples TRBV5-5 to TRBJ1-5, with TRBD1 matching 7 bases. V dropped 0 bases and J dropped 4; count of bases not matched to a gene: 13. The CDR3 is 18 residues long. CDR1 is SGHKS, CDR2 YYEKEE, per germline (reference sequence). Written as DNA, the CDR3 is TGTGCCAGCAGCTTGGCTCTTTTAAGATCAGGGGGGAATCAGCCCCAGCATTTT. Translated: CASSLALLRSGGNQPQHF. The complete variable domain, with remaining parts taken from reference TRBV5-5 and TRBJ1-5, reads DAGVTQSPTHLIKTRGQQVTLRCSPISGHKSVSWYQQVLGQGPQFIFQYYEKEERGRGNFPDRFSARQFPNYSSELNVNALLLGDSALYLCASSLALLRSGGNQPQHFGDGTRLSIL.

The chain recombines TRBV10-3 with TRBJ2-3; 7 nucleotides agree with TRBD2. CDR1 and CDR2 from the germline V gene are ENHRY and SYGVKD. Germline trimming cut 6 bases from V and 2 bases from J; bases unmatched to any gene: 8. The CDR3 contains 15 residues. The DNA of the CDR3 is TGTGCCATCAGATCCAGCGGGGCCCACACAGATACGCAGTATTTT. It translates to CAIRSSGAHTDTQYF.

The chain recombines TRBV11-2 with TRBJ2-7; D is unclear. The CDR3 runs 13 residues. V was trimmed by 6 bases and J by 2 bases, leaving 11 bases between them. Germline V gene data show CDR1 as SGHAT and CDR2 as FQNNGV. CDR3 sequence reads: CASSSDTAYEQYF. CDR3 in DNA: TGTGCCAGCAGTTCCGACACCGCCTACGAGCAGTACTTC.

The gene calls are TRBV5-4 and TRBJ2-1; no firm D call. V was cut by 0 bases and J by 0 bases, with 13 bases left in between. CDR1 is SGHNT and CDR2 is YYREEE in the germline V gene (reference sequence). The CDR3 length is 17 residues. CDR3 sequence: CASSLAGGGVSYNEQFF. Here the CDR3 DNA reads TGTGCCAGCAGCTTGGCCGGCGGCGGTGTCTCCTACAATGAGCAGTTCTTC.

The V gene is TRBV7-9, the J gene TRBJ1-4, with TRBD1 matching over 7 bases. The CDR3 spans 13 residues. Germline V gene lookup returns CDR1 SEHNR and CDR2 FQNEAQ (reference sequence). Trimming at V came to 3 bases and at J to 8 bases, leaving 3 bases not matched to a gene. The CDR3 here is CASSFRGDEKLFF. The CDR3 DNA reads TGTGCCAGCAGCTTCAGGGGGGACGAAAAACTGTTTTTT. The whole variable domain, remainder taken from reference TRBV7-9 and TRBJ1-4, is DTGVSQNPRHKITKRGQNVTFRCDPISEHNRLYWYRQTLGQGPEFLTYFQNEAQLEKSRLLSDRFSAERPKGSFSTLEIQRTEQGDSAMYLCASSFRGDEKLFFGSGTQLSVL.

The rearrangement uses TRBV11-3 and TRBJ1-1, with TRBD1 matching 7 bases. V trimming: 5 bases; J trimming: 0 bases; junction bases outside the gene matches: 0. CDR3 length equals 13 residues. Germline CDR1 and CDR2: SGHNT and YENEEA. The CDR3 nucleotides are TGTGCCAGCAGCCAGGGGGTGAACACTGAAGCTTTCTTT. The encoded protein is CASSQGVNTEAFF.

This rearrangement joins TRBV4-3 to TRBJ1-1, with TRBD1 identical over 7 bases. CDR1 is LGHNA, CDR2 YSLEER, per germline. The CDR3 is made up of 15 amino acids. V shed 1 base, J shed 4 bases, and the junction held 6 bases outside the gene matches. The CDR3 here is CASSQGATGTTEAFF. CDR3 nucleotides: TGCGCCAGCAGCCAAGGTGCGACAGGGACCACTGAAGCTTTCTTT.

J is TRBJ2-4 and V is TRBV21-1; the D call TRBD2 from the table was never checked on the DNA. TRBV21-1 is assigned pseudogene status. This CDR3 has 15 residues. The chain's CDR3 is CASSKEGREANIQYF. The CDR3 DNA is TGTGCCAGCAGCAAAGAAGGGCGGGAGGCGAACATTCAGTACTTC.

CDR3 coding DNA: TGTGCCACCAGGAGGACAGGGAATTTCAGCAATCAGCCCCAGCATTTT. The encoded protein is CATRRTGNFSNQPQHF. V usage is TRBV24-1 and J usage is TRBJ1-5, with 8 nucleotides matching TRBD1. J gave up 1 base and V 7 bases, and 8 bases lay outside the gene matches. Germline values: CDR1 KGHDR, CDR2 SFDVKD. The CDR3 spans 16 residues.

This rearrangement joins TRBV5-1 to TRBJ1-1, with 8 bases identical to TRBD1. The V and J ends lost 4 bases and 4 bases, in that order; junction bases with no gene match: 12. In germline, CDR1 is SGHRS, CDR2 YFSETQ. The CDR3 covers 16 residues. CDR3 in amino acids: CASSPRLGQGGTEAFF. In nucleotides, the CDR3 is TGCGCCAGCAGCCCGAGGTTAGGACAGGGTGGCACTGAAGCTTTCTTT.

The gene calls are TRBV18 and TRBJ2-3; perhaps TRBD1 as D (5 bases). V was clipped by 1 base and J by 4 bases, with 9 bases between them. The CDR3 loop spans 14 amino acids. Germline V gene data show CDR1 as KGHSH and CDR2 as LQKENI. The CDR3 DNA follows: TGTGCCAGCTCACCACTCGACAGATCAGATACGCAGTATTTT. Translated, it gives CASSPLDRSDTQYF.

V is TRBV9 and J is TRBJ2-3; the match to TRBD2 covers 8 bases. V was clipped by 4 bases and J by 5 bases; unmatched bases: 6. This CDR3 is built from 14 residues. Germline V gene data show CDR1 as SGDLS and CDR2 as YYNGEE. CDR3: CASSPGLGGDTQYF. In DNA, the CDR3 is TGTGCCAGCAGCCCGGGACTAGGTGGAGATACGCAGTATTTT.